This T cell receptor beta chain was identified in a study of blood T cell repertoires in COVID-19. Whole-study context: COVID-19 samples collected from the United States, Italy and Spain covered acute and convalescent phases. The analysed material was cDNA or gDNA that came from T cells, B-cell-depleted T cells, or PBMCs.

In the authors' methods: From reference gene primer amplification, estimates of nucleated cell counts were derived. The data were produced by immunoSEQ multiplex PCR, yet TCRdb's version contains in-frame clones alone and is incomplete. For V, J and clone size, that table is used; D and trimming come from the DNA. Of 65,000 to 80,000 clones listed, approximately 78% are singletons. Germline loops: CDR1 LGHNT, CDR2 FRNRAP. Trimming pared 1 base from V and 6 bases from J, leaving 10 bases between. This CDR3 is built from 13 residues. This clonotype originated in a human donor in a cohort sampled during active COVID-19. The V gene is TRBV12-5, the J gene TRBJ2-7; a weak D match, TRBD1 (6 bases). The source material was peripheral blood. CDR3 sequence: CASGLEQGTEQYF. As DNA, the CDR3 is TGTGCTAGTGGTTTGGAACAGGGAACCGAGCAGTACTTC.